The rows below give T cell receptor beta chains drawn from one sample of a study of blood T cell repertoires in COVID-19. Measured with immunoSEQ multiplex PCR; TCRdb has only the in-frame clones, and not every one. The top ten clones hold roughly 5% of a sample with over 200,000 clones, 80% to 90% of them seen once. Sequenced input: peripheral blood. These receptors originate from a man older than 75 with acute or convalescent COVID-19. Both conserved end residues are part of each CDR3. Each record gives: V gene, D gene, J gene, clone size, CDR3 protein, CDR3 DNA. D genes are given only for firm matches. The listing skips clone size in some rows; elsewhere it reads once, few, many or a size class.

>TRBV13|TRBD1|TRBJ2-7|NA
CASSPRTGGWRDTYEQYF
TGTGCCAGCAGCCCCCGGACAGGGGGTTGGCGGGACACCTACGAGCAGTACTTC
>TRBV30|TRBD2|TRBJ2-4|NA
CAWSRTSGGGIAKNIQYF
TGTGCCTGGAGTAGGACTAGCGGGGGAGGGATAGCCAAAAACATTCAGTACTTC
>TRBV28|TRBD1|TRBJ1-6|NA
CASSTQGDPPLHF
TGTGCCAGCAGTACCCAGGGGGATCCACCCCTCCACTTT
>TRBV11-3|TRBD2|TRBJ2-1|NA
CASSLQGLAENEQFF
TGTGCCAGCAGCTTACAGGGACTAGCGGAAAATGAGCAGTTCTTC
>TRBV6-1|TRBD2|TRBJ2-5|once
CASSERRGGPEETQYF
TGTGCCAGCAGTGAGAGGCGGGGGGGGCCCGAAGAGACCCAGTACTTC
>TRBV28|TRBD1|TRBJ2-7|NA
CASSPRVLVRGYIGAYEQYF
TGTGCCAGCAGTCCCCGAGTTTTGGTCAGGGGGTACATAGGGGCCTACGAGCAGTACTTC
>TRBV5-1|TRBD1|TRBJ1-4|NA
CASTGDRGFNNEKLFF
TGCGCCAGCACCGGGGACAGGGGTTTTAATAATGAAAAACTGTTTTTT
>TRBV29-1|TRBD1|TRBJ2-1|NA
CSVDRRRTGVFGVRGNEQFF
TGCAGCGTTGATCGGAGAAGGACAGGGGTGTTTGGTGTGAGGGGCAATGAGCAGTTCTTC
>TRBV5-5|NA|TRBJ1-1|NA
CASSLGQAENTEAFF
TGTGCCAGCAGCTTGGGGCAGGCAGAGAACACTGAAGCTTTCTTT
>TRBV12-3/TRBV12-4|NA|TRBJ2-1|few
CASSARYEQFF
TGTGCCAGCAGTGCTAGGTATGAGCAGTTCTTC
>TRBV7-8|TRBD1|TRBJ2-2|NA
CASSHHRDRNTGELFF
TGTGCCAGCAGCCATCACCGGGACAGGAACACCGGGGAGCTGTTTTTT
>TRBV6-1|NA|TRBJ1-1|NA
CASSEQDSTEAFF
TGTGCCAGCAGTGAACAGGACAGCACCGAAGCTTTCTTT
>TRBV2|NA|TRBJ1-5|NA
CASLLGGVYNQPQHF
TGTGCCAGCCTTCTTGGGGGGGTTTACAATCAGCCCCAGCATTTT
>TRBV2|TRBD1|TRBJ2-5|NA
CASLRQGGTQYF
TGTGCCAGCCTAAGACAGGGGGGGACCCAGTACTTC
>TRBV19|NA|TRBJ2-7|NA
CASSNMAGPSSYEQYF
TGTGCCAGTAGTAACATGGCTGGGCCGAGCTCCTACGAGCAGTACTTC
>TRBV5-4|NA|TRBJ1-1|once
CASSLSGQGEAFF
TGTGCCAGCAGCTTGTCCGGGCAGGGTGAAGCTTTCTTT
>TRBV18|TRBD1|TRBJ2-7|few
CASSPKTGTGSYEQYF
TGTGCCAGCTCACCAAAGACCGGGACAGGGTCCTACGAGCAGTACTTC
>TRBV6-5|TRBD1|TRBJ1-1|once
CASINSGTGNTEAFF
TGTGCCAGCATCAACTCCGGGACAGGGAACACTGAAGCTTTCTTT
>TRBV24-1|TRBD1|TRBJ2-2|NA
CATSDGRTGLAGELFF
TGTGCCACCAGTGATGGGAGGACAGGGTTGGCCGGGGAGCTGTTTTTT
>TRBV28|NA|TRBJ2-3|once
CASSGEGHTDTQYF
TGTGCCAGCTCTGGAGAGGGCCACACAGATACGCAGTATTTT
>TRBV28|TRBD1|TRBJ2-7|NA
CASSQGQIYEQYF
TGTGCCAGCAGTCAGGGACAGATCTACGAGCAGTACTTC
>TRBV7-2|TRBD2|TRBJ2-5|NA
CASSTSGSEVETQYF
TGTGCCAGCAGCACAAGCGGGAGCGAGGTTGAGACCCAGTACTTC
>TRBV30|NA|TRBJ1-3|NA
CAWSLRGGSGNTIYF
TGTGCCTGGAGCCTTAGGGGGGGGTCTGGAAACACCATATATTTT
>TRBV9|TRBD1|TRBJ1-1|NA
CASSAGDRGFREAFF
TGTGCCAGCAGCGCCGGAGACAGGGGCTTCCGTGAAGCTTTCTTT
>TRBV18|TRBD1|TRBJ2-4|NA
CASSPPLQGAAKNIQYF
TGTGCCAGCTCACCACCTCTCCAGGGGGCGGCCAAAAACATTCAGTACTTC
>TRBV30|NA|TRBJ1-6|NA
CAWSLGALRSPLHF
TGTGCCTGGAGTTTAGGGGCTTTGAGATCACCCCTCCACTTT
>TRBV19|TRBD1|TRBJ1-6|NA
CATAKQGAGSPLHF
TGTGCCACCGCCAAACAGGGGGCAGGATCACCCCTCCACTTT
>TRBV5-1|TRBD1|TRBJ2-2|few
CASSTGGTGRSGELFF
TGCGCCAGCAGCACGGGCGGGACAGGGCGTTCCGGGGAGCTGTTTTTT
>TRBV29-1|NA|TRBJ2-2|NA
CSVGGVSTGELFF
TGCAGCGTTGGAGGCGTGAGCACCGGGGAGCTGTTTTTT
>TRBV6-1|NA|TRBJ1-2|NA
CASSEAQTTGTWTYGYTF
TGTGCCAGCAGTGAAGCCCAAACAACCGGGACATGGACCTATGGCTACACCTTC
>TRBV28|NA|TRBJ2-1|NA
CASSGLGAYNEQFF
TGTGCCAGCAGTGGCCTAGGGGCCTACAATGAGCAGTTCTTC
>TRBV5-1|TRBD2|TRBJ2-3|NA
CASSLVGRAVDTQYF
TGCGCCAGCAGCTTAGTCGGGAGGGCCGTAGATACGCAGTATTTT
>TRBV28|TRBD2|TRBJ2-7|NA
CASSSPRGGGDTEQYF
TGTGCCAGCAGCTCCCCGCGGGGCGGGGGGGACACCGAGCAGTACTTC
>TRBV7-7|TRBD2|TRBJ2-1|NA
CASSRTSGPNEQFF
TGTGCCAGCAGTAGGACTAGCGGGCCCAATGAGCAGTTCTTC
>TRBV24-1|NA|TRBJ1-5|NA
CATGYRSNQPQHF
TGTGCCACCGGATACAGAAGCAATCAGCCCCAGCATTTT
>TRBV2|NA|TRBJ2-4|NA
CASSEASGKNIQYF
TGTGCCAGCAGTGAAGCGTCGGGGAAAAACATTCAGTACTTC
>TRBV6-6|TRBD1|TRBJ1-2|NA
CASSRGTGGAYGYTF
TGTGCCAGCAGTCGTGGGACAGGGGGCGCCTATGGCTACACCTTC
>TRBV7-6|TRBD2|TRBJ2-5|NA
CASSFNSGRGETQYF
TGTGCCAGCAGCTTCAATAGCGGGAGGGGTGAGACCCAGTACTTC
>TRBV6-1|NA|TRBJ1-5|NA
CASSAAYNQPQHF
TGTGCCAGCAGTGCAGCCTACAATCAGCCCCAGCATTTT